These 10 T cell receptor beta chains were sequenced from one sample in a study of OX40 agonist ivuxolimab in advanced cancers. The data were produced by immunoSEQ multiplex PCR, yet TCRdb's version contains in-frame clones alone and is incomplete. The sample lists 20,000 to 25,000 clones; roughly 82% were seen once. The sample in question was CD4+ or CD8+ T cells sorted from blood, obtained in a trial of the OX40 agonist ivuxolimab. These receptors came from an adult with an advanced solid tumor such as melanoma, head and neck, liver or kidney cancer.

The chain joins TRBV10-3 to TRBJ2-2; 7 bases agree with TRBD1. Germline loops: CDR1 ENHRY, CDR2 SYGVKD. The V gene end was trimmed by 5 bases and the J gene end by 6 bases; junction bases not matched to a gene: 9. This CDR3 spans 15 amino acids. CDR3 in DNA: TGTGCCATCAGTACCGCGGACAGGATGGCCGGGGAGCTGTTTTTT. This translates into CAISTADRMAGELFF.

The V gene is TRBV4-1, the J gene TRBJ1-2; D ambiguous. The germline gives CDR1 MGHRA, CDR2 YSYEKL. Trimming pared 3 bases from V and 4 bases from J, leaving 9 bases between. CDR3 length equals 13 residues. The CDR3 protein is CASSHLEGYGYTF. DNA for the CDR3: TGCGCCAGCAGCCACCTAGAGGGCTATGGCTACACCTTC.

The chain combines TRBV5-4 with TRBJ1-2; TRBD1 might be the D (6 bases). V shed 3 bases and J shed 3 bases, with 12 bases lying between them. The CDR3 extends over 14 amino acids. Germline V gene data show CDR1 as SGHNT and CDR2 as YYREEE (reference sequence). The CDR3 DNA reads TGTGCCAGCAGCTCCTTGGGGACATACTATGGCTACACCTTC. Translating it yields CASSSLGTYYGYTF.

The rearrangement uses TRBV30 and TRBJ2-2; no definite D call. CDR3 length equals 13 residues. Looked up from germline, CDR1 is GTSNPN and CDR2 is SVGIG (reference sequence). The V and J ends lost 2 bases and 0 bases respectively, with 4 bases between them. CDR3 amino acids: CAWSSTNTGELFF. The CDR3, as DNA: TGTGCCTGGAGTTCTACGAACACCGGGGAGCTGTTTTTT.

CDR3 sequence (DNA): TGTGCCAGCAGCTTGGTCGGGGGCCAAGAGACCCAGTACTTC. This sequence encodes CASSLVGGQETQYF. The rearrangement links TRBV5-4 to TRBJ2-5; perhaps TRBD2 as D (6 bases). The CDR3 consists of 14 residues. V lost 0 bases and J 1 base, leaving 7 bases between the germline ends. Germline assignment: CDR1 SGHNT and CDR2 YYREEE (reference sequence).

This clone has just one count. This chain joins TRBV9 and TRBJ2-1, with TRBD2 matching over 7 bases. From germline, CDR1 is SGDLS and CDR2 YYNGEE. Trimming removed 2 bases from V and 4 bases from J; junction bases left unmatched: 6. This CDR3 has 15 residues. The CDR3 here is CASSVSLAEYNEQFF. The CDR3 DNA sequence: TGTGCCAGCAGCGTGTCCCTAGCGGAATACAATGAGCAGTTCTTC.

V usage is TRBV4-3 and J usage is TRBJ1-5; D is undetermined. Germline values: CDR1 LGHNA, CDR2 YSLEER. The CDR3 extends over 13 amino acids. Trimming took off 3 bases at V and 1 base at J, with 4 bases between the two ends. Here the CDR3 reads CASSQDSNQPQHF. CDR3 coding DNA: TGCGCCAGCAGCCAGGACAGCAATCAGCCCCAGCATTTT.

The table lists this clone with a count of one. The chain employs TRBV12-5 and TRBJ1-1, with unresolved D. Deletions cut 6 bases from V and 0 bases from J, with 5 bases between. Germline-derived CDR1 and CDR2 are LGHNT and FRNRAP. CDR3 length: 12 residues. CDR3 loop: CASGLMNTEAFF. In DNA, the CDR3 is TGTGCTAGTGGCCTGATGAACACTGAAGCTTTCTTT.

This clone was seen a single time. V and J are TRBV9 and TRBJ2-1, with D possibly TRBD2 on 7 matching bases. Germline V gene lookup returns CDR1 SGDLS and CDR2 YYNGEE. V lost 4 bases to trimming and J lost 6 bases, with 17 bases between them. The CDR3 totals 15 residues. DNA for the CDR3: TGTGCCAGCAGCCTAGAACAGGGAGGGGGCAATGAGCAGTTCTTC. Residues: CASSLEQGGGNEQFF.

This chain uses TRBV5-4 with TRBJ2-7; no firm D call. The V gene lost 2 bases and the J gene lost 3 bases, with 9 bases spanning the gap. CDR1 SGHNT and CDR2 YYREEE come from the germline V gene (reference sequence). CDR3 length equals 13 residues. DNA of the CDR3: TGTGCCAGCAGCTTCGGCTTGGGCTACGAGCAGTACTTC. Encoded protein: CASSFGLGYEQYF.